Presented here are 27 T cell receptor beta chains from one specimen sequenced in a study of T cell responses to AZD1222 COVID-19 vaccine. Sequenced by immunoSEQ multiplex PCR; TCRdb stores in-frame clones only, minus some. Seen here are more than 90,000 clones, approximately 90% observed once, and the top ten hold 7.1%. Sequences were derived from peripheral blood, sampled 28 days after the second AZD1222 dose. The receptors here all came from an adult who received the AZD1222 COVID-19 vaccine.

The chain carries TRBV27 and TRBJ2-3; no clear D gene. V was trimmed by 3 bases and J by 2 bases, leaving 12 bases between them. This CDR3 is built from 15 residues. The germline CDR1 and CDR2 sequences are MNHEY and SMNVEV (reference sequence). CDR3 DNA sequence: TGTGCCAGCAGTTTTAGGGAAGGCCTCACAGATACGCAGTATTTT. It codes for CASSFREGLTDTQYF.

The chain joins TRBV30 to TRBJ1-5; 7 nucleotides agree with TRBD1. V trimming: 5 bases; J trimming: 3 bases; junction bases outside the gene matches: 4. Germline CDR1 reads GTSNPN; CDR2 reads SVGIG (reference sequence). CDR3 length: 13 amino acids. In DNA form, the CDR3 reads TGTGCCTGGGGAGACAGGGACAATCAGCCCCAGCATTTT. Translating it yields CAWGDRDNQPQHF.

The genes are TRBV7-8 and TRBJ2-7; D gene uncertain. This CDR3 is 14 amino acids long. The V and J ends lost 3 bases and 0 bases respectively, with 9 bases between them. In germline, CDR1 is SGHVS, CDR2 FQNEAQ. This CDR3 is CASSFLQSSYEQYF. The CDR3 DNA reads TGTGCCAGCAGCTTTCTTCAAAGCTCCTACGAGCAGTACTTC.

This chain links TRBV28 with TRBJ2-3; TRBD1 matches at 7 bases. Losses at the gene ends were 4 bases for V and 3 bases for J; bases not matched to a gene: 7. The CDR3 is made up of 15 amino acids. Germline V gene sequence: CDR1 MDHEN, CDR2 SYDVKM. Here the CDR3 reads CASSSRQGGTDTQYF. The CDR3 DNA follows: TGTGCCAGCAGTTCCAGACAGGGTGGGACAGATACGCAGTATTTT.

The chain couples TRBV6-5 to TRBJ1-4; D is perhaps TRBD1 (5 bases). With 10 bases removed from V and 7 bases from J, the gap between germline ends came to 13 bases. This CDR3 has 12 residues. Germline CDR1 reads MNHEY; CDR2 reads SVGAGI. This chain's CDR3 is CATVRGGEKLFF. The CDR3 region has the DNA TGTGCCACCGTACGCGGGGGTGAAAAACTGTTTTTT.

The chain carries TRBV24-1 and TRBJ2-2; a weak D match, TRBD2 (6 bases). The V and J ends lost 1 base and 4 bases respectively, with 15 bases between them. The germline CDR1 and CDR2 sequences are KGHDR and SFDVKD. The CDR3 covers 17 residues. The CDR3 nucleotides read TGTGCCACCAGTGATTTCGGCACAGGAGCGGGCACCGGGGAGCTGTTTTTT. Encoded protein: CATSDFGTGAGTGELFF.

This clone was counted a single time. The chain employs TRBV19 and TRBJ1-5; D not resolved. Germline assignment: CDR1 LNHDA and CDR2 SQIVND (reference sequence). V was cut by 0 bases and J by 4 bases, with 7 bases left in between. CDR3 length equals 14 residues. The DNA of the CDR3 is TGTGCCAGTAGTATAGATCTAAGAAATCAGCCCCAGCATTTT. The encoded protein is CASSIDLRNQPQHF.

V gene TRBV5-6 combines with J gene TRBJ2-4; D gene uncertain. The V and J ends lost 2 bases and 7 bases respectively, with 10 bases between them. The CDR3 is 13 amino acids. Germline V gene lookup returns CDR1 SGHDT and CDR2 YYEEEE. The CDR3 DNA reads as TGTGCCAGCAGCTTATCGGTGATGAACATTCAGTACTTC. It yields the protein CASSLSVMNIQYF.

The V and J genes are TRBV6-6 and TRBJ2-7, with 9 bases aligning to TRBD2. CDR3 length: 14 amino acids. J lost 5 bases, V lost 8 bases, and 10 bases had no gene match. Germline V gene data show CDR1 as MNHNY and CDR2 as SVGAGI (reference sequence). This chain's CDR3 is CASSMGLAPHEQYF. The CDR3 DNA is TGTGCCAGCTCCATGGGACTAGCTCCCCACGAGCAGTACTTC.

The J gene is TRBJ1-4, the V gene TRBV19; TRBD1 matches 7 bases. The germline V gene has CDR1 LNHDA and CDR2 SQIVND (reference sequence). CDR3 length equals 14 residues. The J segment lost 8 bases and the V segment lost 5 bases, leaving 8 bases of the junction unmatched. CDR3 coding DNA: TGTGCCAGTAGTGTACGACAGGGTGAGGAAAAACTGTTTTTT. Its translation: CASSVRQGEEKLFF.

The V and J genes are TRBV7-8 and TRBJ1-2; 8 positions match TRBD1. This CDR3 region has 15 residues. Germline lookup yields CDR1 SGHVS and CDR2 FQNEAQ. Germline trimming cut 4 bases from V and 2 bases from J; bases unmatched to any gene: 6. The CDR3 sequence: CASSWTGRTNYGYTF. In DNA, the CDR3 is TGTGCCAGCAGCTGGACAGGGAGAACGAACTATGGCTACACCTTC.

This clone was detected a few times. This CDR3 reads CASSYSAGVYGYTF. DNA of the CDR3: TGTGCCAGCAGTTACTCGGCAGGGGTTTATGGCTACACCTTC. The genes are TRBV6-5 and TRBJ1-2, with TRBD1 as a possible D gene (6 bases). CDR1 is MNHEY, CDR2 SVGAGI, per germline. The CDR3 loop spans 14 amino acids. The ends were cut back, 0 bases at V and 5 bases at J, with 10 bases in the middle.

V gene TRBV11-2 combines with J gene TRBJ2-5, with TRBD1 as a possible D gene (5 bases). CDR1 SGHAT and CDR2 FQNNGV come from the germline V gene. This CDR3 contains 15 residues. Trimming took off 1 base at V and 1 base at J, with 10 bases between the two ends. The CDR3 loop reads CASSLGQGPQETQYF. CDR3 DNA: TGTGCCAGCAGCTTAGGTCAGGGTCCCCAAGAGACCCAGTACTTC.

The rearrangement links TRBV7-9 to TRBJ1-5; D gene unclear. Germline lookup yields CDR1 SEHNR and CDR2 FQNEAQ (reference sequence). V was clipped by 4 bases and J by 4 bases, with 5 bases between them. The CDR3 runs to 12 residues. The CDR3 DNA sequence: TGTGCCAGCAGCTCCAATAATCAGCCCCAGCATTTT. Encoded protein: CASSSNNQPQHF.

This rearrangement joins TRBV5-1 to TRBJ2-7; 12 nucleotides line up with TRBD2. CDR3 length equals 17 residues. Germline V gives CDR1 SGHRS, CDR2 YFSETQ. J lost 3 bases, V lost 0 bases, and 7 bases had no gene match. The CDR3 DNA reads TGCGCCAGCAGCTTGGCGGAACTAGCGGGGGGTTACTACGAGCAGTACTTC. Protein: CASSLAELAGGYYEQYF.

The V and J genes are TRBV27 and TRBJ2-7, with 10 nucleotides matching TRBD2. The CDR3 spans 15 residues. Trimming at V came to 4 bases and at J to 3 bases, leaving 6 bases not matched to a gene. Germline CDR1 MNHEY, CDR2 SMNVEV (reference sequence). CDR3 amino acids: CASSSPGLAHYEQYF. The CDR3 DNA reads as TGTGCCAGCAGTTCCCCGGGACTAGCGCACTACGAGCAGTACTTC.

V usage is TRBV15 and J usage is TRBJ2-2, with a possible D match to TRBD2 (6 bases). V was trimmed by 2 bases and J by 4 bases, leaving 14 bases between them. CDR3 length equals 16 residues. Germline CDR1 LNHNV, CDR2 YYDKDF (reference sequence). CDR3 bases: TGTGCCACCAGCAGACCGACTAGTGAGTCCACCGGGGAGCTGTTTTTT. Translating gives CATSRPTSESTGELFF. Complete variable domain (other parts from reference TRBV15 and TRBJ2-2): DAMVIQNPRYQVTQFGKPVTLSCSQTLNHNVMYWYQQKSSQAPKLLFHYYDKDFNNEADTPDNFQSRRPNTSFCFLDIRSPGLGDTAMYLCATSRPTSESTGELFFGEGSRLTVL.

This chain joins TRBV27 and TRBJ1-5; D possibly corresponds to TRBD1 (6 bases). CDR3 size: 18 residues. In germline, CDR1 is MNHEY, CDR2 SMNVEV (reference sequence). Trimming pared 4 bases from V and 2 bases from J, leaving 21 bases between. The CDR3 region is CASSSAQGLGLGNQPQHF. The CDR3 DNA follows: TGTGCCAGCAGTTCCGCCCAGGGGCTGGGTTTGGGCAATCAGCCCCAGCATTTT.

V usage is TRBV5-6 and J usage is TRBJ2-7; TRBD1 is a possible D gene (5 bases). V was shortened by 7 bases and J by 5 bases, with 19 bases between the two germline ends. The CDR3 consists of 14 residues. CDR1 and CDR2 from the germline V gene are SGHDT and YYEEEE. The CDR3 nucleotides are TGTGCCAGCCGGACAATTGCGACAGCCGACGAGCAGTACTTC. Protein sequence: CASRTIATADEQYF.

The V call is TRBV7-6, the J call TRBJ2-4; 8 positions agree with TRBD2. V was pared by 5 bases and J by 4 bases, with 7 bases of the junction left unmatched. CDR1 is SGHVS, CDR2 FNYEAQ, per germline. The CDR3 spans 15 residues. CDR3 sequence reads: CASSPRPSGKNIQYF. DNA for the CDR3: TGTGCCAGCAGCCCCAGGCCTAGCGGGAAAAACATTCAGTACTTC.

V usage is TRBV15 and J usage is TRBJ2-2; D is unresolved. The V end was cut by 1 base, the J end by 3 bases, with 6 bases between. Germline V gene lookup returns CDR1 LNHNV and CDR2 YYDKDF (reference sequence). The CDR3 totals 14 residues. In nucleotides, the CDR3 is TGTGCCACCAGCAGAGCGGCCGACACCGGGGAGCTGTTTTTT. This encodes CATSRAADTGELFF.

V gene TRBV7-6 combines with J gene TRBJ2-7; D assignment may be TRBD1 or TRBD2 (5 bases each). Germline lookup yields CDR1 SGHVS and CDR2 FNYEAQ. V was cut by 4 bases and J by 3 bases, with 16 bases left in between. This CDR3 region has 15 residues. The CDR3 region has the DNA TGTGCCAGCAGCTCCCTGAGGGGACCGAACTACGAGCAGTACTTC. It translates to CASSSLRGPNYEQYF. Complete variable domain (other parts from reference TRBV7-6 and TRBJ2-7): GAGVSQSPRYKVTKRGQDVALRCDPISGHVSLYWYRQALGQGPEFLTYFNYEAQQDKSGLPNDRFSAERPEGSISTLTIQRTEQRDSAMYRCASSSLRGPNYEQYFGPGTRLTVT.

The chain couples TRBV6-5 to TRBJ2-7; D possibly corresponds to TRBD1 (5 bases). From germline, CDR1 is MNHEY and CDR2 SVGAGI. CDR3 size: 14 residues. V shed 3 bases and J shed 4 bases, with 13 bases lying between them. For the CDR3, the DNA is TGTGCCAGCAGTTATCTGGGGCCCTCATACGAGCAGTACTTC. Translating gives CASSYLGPSYEQYF.

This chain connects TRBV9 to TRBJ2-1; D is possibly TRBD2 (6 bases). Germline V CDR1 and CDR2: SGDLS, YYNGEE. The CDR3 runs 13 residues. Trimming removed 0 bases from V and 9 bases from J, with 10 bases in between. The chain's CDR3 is CASSVVSGFEQFF. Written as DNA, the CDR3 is TGTGCCAGCAGCGTAGTTAGCGGCTTTGAGCAGTTCTTC.

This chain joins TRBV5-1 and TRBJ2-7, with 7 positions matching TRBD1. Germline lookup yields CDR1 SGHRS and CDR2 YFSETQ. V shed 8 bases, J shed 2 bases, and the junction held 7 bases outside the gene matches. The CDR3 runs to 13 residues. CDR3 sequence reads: CASSQGSAYEQYF. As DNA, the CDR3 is TGCGCCAGTTCACAGGGGAGCGCCTACGAGCAGTACTTC. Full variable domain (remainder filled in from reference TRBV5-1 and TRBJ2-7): KAGVTQTPRYLIKTRGQQVTLSCSPISGHRSVSWYQQTPGQGLQFLFEYFSETQRNKGNFPGRFSGRQFSNSRSEMNVSTLELGDSALYLCASSQGSAYEQYFGPGTRLTVT.

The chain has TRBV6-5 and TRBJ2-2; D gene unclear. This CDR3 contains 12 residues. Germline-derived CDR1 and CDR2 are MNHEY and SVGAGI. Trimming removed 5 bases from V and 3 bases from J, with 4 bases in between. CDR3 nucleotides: TGTGCCAGCAGTCGTGACACCGGGGAGCTGTTTTTT. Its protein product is CASSRDTGELFF.

The CDR3 reads CASSSPRQGPYEQYF. DNA for the CDR3: TGTGCCAGCAGCTCACCGAGACAGGGGCCCTACGAGCAGTACTTC. The gene calls are TRBV7-2 and TRBJ2-7; 8 bases are a match to TRBD1. J lost 2 bases, V lost 4 bases, and 7 bases had no gene match. Germline V gives CDR1 SGHTA, CDR2 FQGNSA. This CDR3 is built from 15 residues.